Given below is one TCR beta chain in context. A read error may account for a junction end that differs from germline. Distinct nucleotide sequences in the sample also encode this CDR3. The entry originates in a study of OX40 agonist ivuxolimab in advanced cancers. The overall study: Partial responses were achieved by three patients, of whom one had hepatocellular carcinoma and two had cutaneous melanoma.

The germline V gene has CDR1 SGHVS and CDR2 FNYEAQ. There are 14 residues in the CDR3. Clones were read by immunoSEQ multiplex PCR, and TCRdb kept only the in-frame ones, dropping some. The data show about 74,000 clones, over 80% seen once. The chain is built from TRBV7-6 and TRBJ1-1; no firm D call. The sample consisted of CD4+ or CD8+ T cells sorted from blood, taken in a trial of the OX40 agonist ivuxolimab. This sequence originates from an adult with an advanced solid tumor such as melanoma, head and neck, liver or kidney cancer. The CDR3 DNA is TGCGCCAGCAGCTTAGGCAGCTTTAACACTGAAGCTTTCTTT. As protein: CASSLGSFNTEAFF.